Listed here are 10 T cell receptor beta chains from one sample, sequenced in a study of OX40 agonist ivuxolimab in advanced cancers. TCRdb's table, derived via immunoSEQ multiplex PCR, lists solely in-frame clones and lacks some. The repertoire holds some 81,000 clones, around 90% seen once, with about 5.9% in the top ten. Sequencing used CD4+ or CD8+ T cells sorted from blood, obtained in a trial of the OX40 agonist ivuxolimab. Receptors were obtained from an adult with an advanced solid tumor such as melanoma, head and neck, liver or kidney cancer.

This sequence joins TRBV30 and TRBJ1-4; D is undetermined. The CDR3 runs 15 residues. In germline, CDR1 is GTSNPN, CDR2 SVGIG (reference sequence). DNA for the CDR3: TGTGTCTCGACCCAAGCAGGTGTAACTAATGAAAAACTGTTTTTT. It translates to CVSTQAGVTNEKLFF.

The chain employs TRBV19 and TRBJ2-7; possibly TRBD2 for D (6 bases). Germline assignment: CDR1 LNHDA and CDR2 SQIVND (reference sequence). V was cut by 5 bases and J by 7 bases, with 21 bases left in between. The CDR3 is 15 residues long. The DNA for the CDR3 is TGTGCCAGTAGTCCTCGGGGGACGGGGCTACGGGAGCAGTACTTC. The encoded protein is CASSPRGTGLREQYF.

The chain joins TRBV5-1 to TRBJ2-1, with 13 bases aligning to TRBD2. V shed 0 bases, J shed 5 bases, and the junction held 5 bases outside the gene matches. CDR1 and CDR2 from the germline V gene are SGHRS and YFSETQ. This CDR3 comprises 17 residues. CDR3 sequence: CASSLAGLAGVNNEQFF. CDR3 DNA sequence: TGCGCCAGCAGCTTGGCCGGACTAGCGGGAGTGAACAATGAGCAGTTCTTC.

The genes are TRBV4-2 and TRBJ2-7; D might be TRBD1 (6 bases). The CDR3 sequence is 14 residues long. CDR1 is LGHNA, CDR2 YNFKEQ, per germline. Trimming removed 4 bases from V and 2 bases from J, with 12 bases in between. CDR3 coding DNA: TGTGCCAGCAGCCCTGCAGCAGGGGCCTACGAGCAGTACTTC. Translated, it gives CASSPAAGAYEQYF.

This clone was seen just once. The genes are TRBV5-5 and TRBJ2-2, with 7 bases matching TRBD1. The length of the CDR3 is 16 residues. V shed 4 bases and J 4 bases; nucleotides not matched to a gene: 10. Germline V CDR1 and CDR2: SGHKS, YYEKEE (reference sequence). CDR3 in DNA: TGTGCCAGCAGCCGCACCTCAGGGGGTTCCACCGGGGAGCTGTTTTTT. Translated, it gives CASSRTSGGSTGELFF. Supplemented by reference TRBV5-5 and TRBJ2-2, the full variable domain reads DAGVTQSPTHLIKTRGQQVTLRCSPISGHKSVSWYQQVLGQGPQFIFQYYEKEERGRGNFPDRFSARQFPNYSSELNVNALLLGDSALYLCASSRTSGGSTGELFFGEGSRLTVL.

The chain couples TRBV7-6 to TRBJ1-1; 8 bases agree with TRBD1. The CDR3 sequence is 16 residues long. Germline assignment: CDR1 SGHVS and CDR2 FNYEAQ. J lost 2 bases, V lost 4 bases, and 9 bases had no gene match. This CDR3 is CASSSDRVGVNTEAFF. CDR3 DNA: TGTGCCAGCAGCTCGGACAGGGTCGGAGTAAACACTGAAGCTTTCTTT.

CDR3 coding DNA: TGCGCCAGCAACGGATATATAGGGGAAAAACTGTTTTTT. Protein sequence: CASNGYIGEKLFF. The chain couples TRBV10-2 to TRBJ1-4; D gene uncertain. This CDR3 is built from 13 residues. CDR1 and CDR2 (germline): WSHSY, SAAADI. V lost 7 bases to trimming and J lost 8 bases, with 14 bases between them.

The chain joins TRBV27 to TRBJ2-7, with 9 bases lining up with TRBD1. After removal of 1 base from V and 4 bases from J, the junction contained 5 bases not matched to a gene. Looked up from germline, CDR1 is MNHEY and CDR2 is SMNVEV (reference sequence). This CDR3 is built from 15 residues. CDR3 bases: TGTGCCAGCAGTTTATTTGGGACAGGGAAGTACGAGCAGTACTTC. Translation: CASSLFGTGKYEQYF.

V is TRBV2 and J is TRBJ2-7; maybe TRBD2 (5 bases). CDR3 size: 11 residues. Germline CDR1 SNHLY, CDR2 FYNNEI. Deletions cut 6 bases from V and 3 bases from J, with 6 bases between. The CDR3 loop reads CASRDYYEQYF. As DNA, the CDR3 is TGTGCCAGCAGAGACTACTACGAGCAGTACTTC.

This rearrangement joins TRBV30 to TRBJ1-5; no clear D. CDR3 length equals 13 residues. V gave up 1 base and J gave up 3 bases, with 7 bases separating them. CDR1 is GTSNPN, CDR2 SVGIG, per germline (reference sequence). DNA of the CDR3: TGTGCCTGGAGTGAACGCCTCAATCAGCCCCAGCATTTT. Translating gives CAWSERLNQPQHF. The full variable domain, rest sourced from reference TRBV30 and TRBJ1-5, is SQTIHQWPATLVQPVGSPLSLECTVEGTSNPNLYWYRQAAGRGLQLLFYSVGIGQISSEVPQNLSASRPQDRQFILSSKKLLLSDSGFYLCAWSERLNQPQHFGDGTRLSIL.